This paragraph reports one T cell receptor (beta chain). Its target is unknown. The data were taken from a study of T cell responses to AZD1222 COVID-19 vaccine. About the study: Pooling of second doses given at about 4 or about 12 weeks was done.

Broader study findings: Spike-specific TCRs gained breadth and depth after people received two AZD1222 doses.

Measured with immunoSEQ multiplex PCR; TCRdb has only the in-frame clones, and not every one. The repertoire consists of 100,000 to 150,000 clones, with 89% occurring once and the leading ten covering roughly 1.5%. Trimming took off 2 bases at V and 3 bases at J, with 11 bases between the two ends. Per the germline V gene, CDR1 is SQVTM and CDR2 is ANQGSEA. The CDR3 runs 13 residues. This chain uses TRBV29-1 with TRBJ2-7; maybe TRBD1 (6 bases). The source was peripheral blood, collected on day 0 of AZD1222 vaccination. The source is an adult in good health. CDR3 bases: TGCAGCGTTGAACAACAAGGGGGCTACGAGCAGTACTTC. Its protein is CSVEQQGGYEQYF.